One and the same sample provided the 8 T cell receptor beta chains below, sequenced in a study of blood T cell repertoires in COVID-19. Generated by immunoSEQ multiplex PCR, the TCRdb table keeps only in-frame clones and is missing some. The sample shows a few hundred thousand clones, over 75% of them seen only once. Sequenced sample: peripheral blood. These receptors came from a human donor in a cohort sampled during active COVID-19.

This clone occurred a few times. V is TRBV4-2 and J is TRBJ1-3, with D unclear. V lost 0 bases to trimming and J lost 0 bases, with 12 bases between them. This CDR3 has 17 residues. Germline lookup yields CDR1 LGHNA and CDR2 YNFKEQ. The CDR3 sequence is CASSQDTGAFSGNTIYF. The CDR3 DNA reads TGTGCCAGCAGCCAAGATACGGGAGCATTCTCTGGAAACACCATATATTTT.

The CDR3 DNA reads as TGTGCCAGCAGCATGGCGGGACAGCTCAAAAACATTCAGTACTTC. Amino acids: CASSMAGQLKNIQYF. The chain couples TRBV28 to TRBJ2-4; D might be TRBD1 (7 bases). The CDR3 is 15 residues long. Trimming shortened V by 6 bases and J by 3 bases, and 15 bases separated the two germline ends. Germline loops: CDR1 MDHEN, CDR2 SYDVKM.

V usage is TRBV5-6 and J usage is TRBJ1-3; no clear D gene. The CDR3 runs 15 residues. The germline CDR1 and CDR2 sequences are SGHDT and YYEEEE. V dropped 1 base and J dropped 11 bases, with 19 bases sitting between them. As DNA, the CDR3 is TGTGCCAGCAGCTTGAGGCCTTTAGTCGGAGGCTCCATATATTTT. It codes for CASSLRPLVGGSIYF.

The chain joins TRBV19 to TRBJ2-1; unclear D gene. The V end was cut by 1 base, the J end by 2 bases, with 9 bases between. The CDR3 contains 15 residues. Germline CDR1 LNHDA, CDR2 SQIVND (reference sequence). The CDR3 here is CASSIVTGPYNEQFF. In DNA, the CDR3 is TGTGCCAGTAGTATAGTGACTGGTCCCTACAATGAGCAGTTCTTC.

The rearrangement links TRBV18 to TRBJ2-3; possible D gene TRBD1, 5 bases. CDR3 length: 14 amino acids. Looked up from germline, CDR1 is KGHSH and CDR2 is LQKENI. V dropped 0 bases and J dropped 2 bases, with 6 bases sitting between them. CDR3 protein: CASSPPGDTDTQYF. The CDR3 bases are TGTGCCAGCTCACCACCAGGGGACACAGATACGCAGTATTTT.

The CDR3, as DNA: TGCGCCAGCAGCCCTGGGAGCGGGAGCTCCTACGAGCAGTACTTC. This codes for CASSPGSGSSYEQYF. The gene calls are TRBV4-3 and TRBJ2-7; 8 bases line up with TRBD2. Per the germline V gene, CDR1 is LGHNA and CDR2 is YSLEER. There are 15 residues in the CDR3. V trimming: 4 bases; J trimming: 0 bases; junction bases outside the gene matches: 5.

In its sample, this clone was seen many times. The chain has TRBV27 and TRBJ1-5; possible D gene TRBD1, 5 bases. Germline CDR1 MNHEY, CDR2 SMNVEV (reference sequence). This CDR3 is 15 amino acids long. V shed 3 bases and J shed 2 bases, with 11 bases lying between them. Here the CDR3 DNA reads TGTGCCAGCAGTTTGTCAGTAGGGGGCAATCAGCCCCAGCATTTT. Its protein is CASSLSVGGNQPQHF.

The V call is TRBV19, the J call TRBJ1-6; 8 bases fit TRBD1. Germline V CDR1 and CDR2: LNHDA, SQIVND (reference sequence). CDR3 length: 15 residues. V trimming: 6 bases; J trimming: 4 bases; junction bases outside the gene matches: 5. The CDR3 bases are TGTGCCAGTAGGCCGGACAGGGTATATAATTCACCCCTCCACTTT. It translates to CASRPDRVYNSPLHF.